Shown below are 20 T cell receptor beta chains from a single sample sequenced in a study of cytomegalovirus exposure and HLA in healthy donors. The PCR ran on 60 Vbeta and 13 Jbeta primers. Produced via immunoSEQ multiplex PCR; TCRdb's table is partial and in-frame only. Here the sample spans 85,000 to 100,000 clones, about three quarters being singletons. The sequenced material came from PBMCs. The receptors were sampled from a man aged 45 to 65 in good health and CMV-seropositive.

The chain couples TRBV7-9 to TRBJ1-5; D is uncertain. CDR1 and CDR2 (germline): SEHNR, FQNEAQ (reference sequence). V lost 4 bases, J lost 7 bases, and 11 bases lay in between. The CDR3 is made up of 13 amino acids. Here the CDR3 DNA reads TGTGCCAGCAGCTGGCAGGAAAAACAGCCCCAGCATTTT. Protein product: CASSWQEKQPQHF.

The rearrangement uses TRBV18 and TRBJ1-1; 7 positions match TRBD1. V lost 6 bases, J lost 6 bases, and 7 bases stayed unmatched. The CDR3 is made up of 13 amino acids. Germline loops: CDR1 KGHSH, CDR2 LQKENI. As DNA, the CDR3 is TGTGCCAGCTCCCTAAGACAGGGCGCTGAAGCTTTCTTT. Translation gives CASSLRQGAEAFF.

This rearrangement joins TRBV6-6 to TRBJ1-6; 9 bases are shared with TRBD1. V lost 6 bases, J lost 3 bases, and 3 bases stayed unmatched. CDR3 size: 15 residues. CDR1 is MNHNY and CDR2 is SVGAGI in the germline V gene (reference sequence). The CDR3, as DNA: TGTGCCAGCAGCAAGGGACAGGGCTATAATTCACCCCTCCACTTT. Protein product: CASSKGQGYNSPLHF.

This CDR3 reads CASSWPGGQGNTGELFF. The CDR3 DNA reads as TGTGCCAGCAGCTGGCCCGGGGGACAGGGCAACACCGGGGAGCTGTTTTTT. The chain couples TRBV7-9 to TRBJ2-2, with TRBD1 matching over 9 bases. The germline gives CDR1 SEHNR, CDR2 FQNEAQ (reference sequence). Trimming removed 4 bases from V and 2 bases from J; junction bases left unmatched: 8. There are 17 residues in the CDR3. Filled out from reference TRBV7-9 and TRBJ2-2, the complete variable domain reads DTGVSQNPRHKITKRGQNVTFRCDPISEHNRLYWYRQTLGQGPEFLTYFQNEAQLEKSRLLSDRFSAERPKGSFSTLEIQRTEQGDSAMYLCASSWPGGQGNTGELFFGEGSRLTVL.

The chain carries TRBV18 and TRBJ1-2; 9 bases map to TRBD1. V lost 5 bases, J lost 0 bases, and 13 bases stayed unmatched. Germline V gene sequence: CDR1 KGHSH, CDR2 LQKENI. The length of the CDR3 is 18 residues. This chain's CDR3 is CASSSTGGVIGSNYGYTF. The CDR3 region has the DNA TGTGCCAGCTCATCCACAGGGGGCGTAATTGGGTCTAACTATGGCTACACCTTC.

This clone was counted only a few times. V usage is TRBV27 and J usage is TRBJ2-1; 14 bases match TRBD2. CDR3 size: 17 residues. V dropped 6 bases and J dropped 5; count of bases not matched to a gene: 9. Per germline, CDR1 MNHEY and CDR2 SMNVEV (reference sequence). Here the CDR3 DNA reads TGTGCCAGCAGGCAGACTAGCGGGGGGGGAGGAAACAATGAGCAGTTCTTC. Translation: CASRQTSGGGGNNEQFF.

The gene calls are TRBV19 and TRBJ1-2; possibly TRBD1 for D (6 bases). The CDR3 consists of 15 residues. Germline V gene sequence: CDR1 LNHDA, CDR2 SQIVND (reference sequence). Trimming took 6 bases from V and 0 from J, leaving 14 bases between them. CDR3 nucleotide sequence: TGTGCCAGTAGGCAAACAGGGCAACCTAACTATGGCTACACCTTC. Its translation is CASRQTGQPNYGYTF.

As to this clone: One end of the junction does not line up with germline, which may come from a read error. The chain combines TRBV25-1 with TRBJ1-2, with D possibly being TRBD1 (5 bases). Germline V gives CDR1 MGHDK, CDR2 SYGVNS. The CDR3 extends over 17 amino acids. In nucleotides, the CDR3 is TGTGCCAGCAGTGAATCGGGGGTGGGGGGAAGCGGCTATGGCTACCCCTTC. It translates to CASSESGVGGSGYGYPF.

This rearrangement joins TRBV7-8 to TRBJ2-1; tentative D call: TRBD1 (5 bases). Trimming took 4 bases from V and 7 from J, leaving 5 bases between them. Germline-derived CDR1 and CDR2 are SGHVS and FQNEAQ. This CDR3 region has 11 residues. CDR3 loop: CASSSGNEQFF. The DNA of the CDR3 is TGTGCCAGCAGCTCAGGGAATGAGCAGTTCTTC.

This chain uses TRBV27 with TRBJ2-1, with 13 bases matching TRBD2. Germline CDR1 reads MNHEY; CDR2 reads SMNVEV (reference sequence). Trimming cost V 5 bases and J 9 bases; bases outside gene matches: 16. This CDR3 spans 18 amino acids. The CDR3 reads CASSAAIFGLAGELEQFF. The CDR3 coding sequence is TGTGCCAGCAGTGCCGCGATCTTTGGACTAGCGGGGGAACTTGAGCAGTTCTTC.

The CDR3 DNA sequence: TGTGCCAGCAGCAAAGGGGGCAATCAGCCCCAGCATTTT. Translating gives CASSKGGNQPQHF. The chain couples TRBV5-6 to TRBJ1-5; TRBD1 might be the D (5 bases). CDR1 is SGHDT and CDR2 is YYEEEE in the germline V gene. The ends were cut back, 4 bases at V and 2 bases at J, with 7 bases in the middle. The length of the CDR3 is 13 residues.

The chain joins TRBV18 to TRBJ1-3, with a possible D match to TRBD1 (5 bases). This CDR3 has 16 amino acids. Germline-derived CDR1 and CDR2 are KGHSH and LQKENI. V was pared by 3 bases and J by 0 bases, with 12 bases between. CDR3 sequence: CASSPGDSISGNTIYF. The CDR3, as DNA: TGTGCCAGCTCACCCGGCGACAGCATCTCTGGAAACACCATATATTTT.

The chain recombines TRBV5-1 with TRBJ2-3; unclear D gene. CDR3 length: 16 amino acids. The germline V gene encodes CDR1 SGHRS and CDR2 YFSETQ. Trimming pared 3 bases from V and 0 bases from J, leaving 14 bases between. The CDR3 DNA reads TGCGCCAGCAGCTCTACAGAGTCCGCTAGCACAGATACGCAGTATTTT. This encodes CASSSTESASTDTQYF.

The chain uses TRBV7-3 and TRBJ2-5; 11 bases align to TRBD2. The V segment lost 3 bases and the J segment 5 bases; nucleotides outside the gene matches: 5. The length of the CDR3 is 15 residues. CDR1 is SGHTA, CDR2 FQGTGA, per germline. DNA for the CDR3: TGTGCCAGCAGCTTCCTAGCGGGGGGTAGGGAGACCCAGTACTTC. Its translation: CASSFLAGGRETQYF.

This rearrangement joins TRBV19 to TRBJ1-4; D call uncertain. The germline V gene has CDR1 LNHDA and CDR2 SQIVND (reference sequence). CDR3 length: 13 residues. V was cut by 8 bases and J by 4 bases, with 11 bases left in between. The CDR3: CASLSGNNEKLFF. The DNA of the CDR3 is TGTGCCAGTCTCTCGGGGAATAATGAAAAACTGTTTTTT. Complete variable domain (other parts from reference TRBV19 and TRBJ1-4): DGGITQSPKYLFRKEGQNVTLSCEQNLNHDAMYWYRQDPGQGLRLIYYSQIVNDFQKGDIAEGYSVSREKKESFPLTVTSAQKNPTAFYLCASLSGNNEKLFFGSGTQLSVL.

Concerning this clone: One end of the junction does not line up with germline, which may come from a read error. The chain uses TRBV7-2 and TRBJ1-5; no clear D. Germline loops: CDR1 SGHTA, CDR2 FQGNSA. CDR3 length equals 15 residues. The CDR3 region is CASSLEFRSGQPQNF. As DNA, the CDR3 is TGTGCCAGCAGCTTAGAGTTCAGGTCAGGTCAGCCCCAGAATTTT.

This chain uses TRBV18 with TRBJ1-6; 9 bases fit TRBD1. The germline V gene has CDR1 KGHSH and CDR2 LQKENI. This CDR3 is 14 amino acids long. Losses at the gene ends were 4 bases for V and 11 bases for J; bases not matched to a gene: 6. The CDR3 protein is CASSQGTGNPPLHF. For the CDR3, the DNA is TGTGCCAGCTCACAAGGGACAGGGAACCCACCCCTCCACTTT.

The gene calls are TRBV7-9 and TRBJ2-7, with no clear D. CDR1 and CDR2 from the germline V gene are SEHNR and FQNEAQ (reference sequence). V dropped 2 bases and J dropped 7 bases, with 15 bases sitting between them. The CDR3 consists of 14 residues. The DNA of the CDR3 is TGTGCCAGCAGCTTACCGCTCCAGGAAAGTGAGCAGTACTTC. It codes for CASSLPLQESEQYF.

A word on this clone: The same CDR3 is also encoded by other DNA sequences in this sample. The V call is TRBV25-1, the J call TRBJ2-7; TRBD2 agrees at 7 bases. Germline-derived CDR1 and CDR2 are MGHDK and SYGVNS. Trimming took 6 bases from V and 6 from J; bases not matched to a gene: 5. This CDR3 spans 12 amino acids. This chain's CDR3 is CASSGPGGEQYF. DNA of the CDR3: TGTGCCAGCAGCGGACCGGGGGGCGAGCAGTACTTC.

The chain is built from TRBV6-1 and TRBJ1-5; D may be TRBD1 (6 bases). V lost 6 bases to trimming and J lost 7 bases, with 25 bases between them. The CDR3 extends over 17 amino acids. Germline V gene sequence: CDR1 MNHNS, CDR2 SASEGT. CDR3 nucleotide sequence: TGTGCCAGCAGCGAAACCCTATCGGGGGGCGCAGGACAGCCCCAGCATTTT. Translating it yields CASSETLSGGAGQPQHF.